This T cell receptor (beta chain) appears in the sequencing data of a study of blood T cells in healthy people across ages. Notes on the study in general: A roughly linear fall in TCR beta diversity per million T cells was seen with increasing age.

A second 7 to 11 cycle PCR used barcoded and J-beta primers. Via MiXCR, TCRdb re-called the 5' RACE reads, giving one row per CDR3 protein. The table lists about 1.4 million distinct CDR3 sequences, around 59% of them singletons. Of note for this clonotype: The target antigen is unknown.

The donors, all healthy, were Caucasians living in Russia, aged about 6 to 90. Material for sequencing was blood. This receptor was obtained from a man younger than 35 in good health.

The CDR3 spells CASSLTAGGRNEQFF. CDR3 bases: TGTGCCAGCTCACTCACAGCGGGGGGGCGGAATGAGCAGTTCTTC. The chain links TRBV18 to TRBJ2-1, with 10 positions matching TRBD2. This CDR3 is 15 amino acids long. Germline trimming cut 4 bases from V and 7 bases from J; bases unmatched to any gene: 7. Germline CDR1 reads KGHSH; CDR2 reads LQKENI.